These T cell receptor beta chains were read from a single sample in a study of T-cell reconstitution after alpha-beta-depleted transplantation in children. One entry per CDR3 protein results from TCRdb running MiXCR on the PCR reads. This table has about 480,000 distinct CDR3 sequences, under 15% appearing once. Sequencing used PBMCs from the stem cell graft donor, obtained from the stem cell graft. Receptor source: a human donor who donated a stem cell graft to a child with combined immunodeficiency. The CDR3 runs from the conserved cysteine through the conserved F or W. A D gene is named only where the DNA matches it firmly. Size tells how often a clone was seen (once, few, many) or the class of an expanded clone, and some rows leave it out.

abundance | d_gene | j_gene | v_gene | CDR3nt | CDR3aa
- | - | TRBJ1-6 | TRBV20-1 | TGCAGTGCTAGTTCGGGGAATTCACCCCTCCACTTT | CSASSGNSPLHF
- | TRBD2 | TRBJ2-1 | TRBV4-3 | TGCGCCAGCAGCCAAGCGGGGGGAGGAACCGATGAGCAGTTCTTC | CASSQAGGGTDEQFF
- | - | TRBJ2-5 | TRBV18 | TGTGCCAGCTCACCACTAGGCTCCGGGCGTGGTGAGACCCAGTACTTC | CASSPLGSGRGETQYF
- | - | TRBJ1-1 | TRBV19 | TGTGCCAGTAGTGTCGGGGGGGTTAAGAACACTGAAGCTTTCTTT | CASSVGGVKNTEAFF
- | TRBD1 | TRBJ2-1 | TRBV4-3 | TGCGCCAGCAGCCTCCTGGGACAGTACAATGAGCAGTTCTTC | CASSLLGQYNEQFF
few | - | TRBJ2-2 | TRBV5-1 | TGCGCCAGCAGCTTGGAGGGACATCACACCGGGGAGCTGTTTTTT | CASSLEGHHTGELFF
- | - | TRBJ1-5 | TRBV7-9 | TGTGCCAGCAGCTTGGACACCAGCAATCAGCCCGAGCATTTT | CASSLDTSNQPEHF
few | - | TRBJ2-5 | TRBV29-1 | TGCAGCGTTGATGGAAACCAAGAGACCCAGTACTTC | CSVDGNQETQYF
- | - | TRBJ1-5 | TRBV24-1 | TGTGCCACCAGGGGGCCTTATAGCAATCAGCCCCAGCATTTT | CATRGPYSNQPQHF
few | TRBD2 | TRBJ2-1 | TRBV6-5 | TGTGCCAGCAGTTACTTCTCCGGCGGGGGGACATACAATGAGCAGTTCTTC | CASSYFSGGGTYNEQFF
many | - | TRBJ2-7 | TRBV9 | TGTGCCAGCAGCGTAGCGGGACACATATCCTACGAGCAGTACTTC | CASSVAGHISYEQYF
few | TRBD2 | TRBJ2-5 | TRBV6-1 | TGTGCCAGCAGTCCTATTGGCTGGAGCGGGAGGGCCTTAGAGACCCAGTACTTC | CASSPIGWSGRALETQYF
many | - | TRBJ2-5 | TRBV20-1 | TGCAGTGCTTGGTGGGGAGCGAAAGAGACCCAGTACTTC | CSAWWGAKETQYF
- | - | TRBJ1-4 | TRBV12-3/TRBV12-4 | TGTGCCAGCAGTAGGGCCTACCACAGAGAAAAACTGTTTTTT | CASSRAYHREKLFF
few | TRBD2 | TRBJ2-7 | TRBV20-1 | TGCAGTGCTAGGAAAACCGGGACTAGCGGATTATTCTACGAGCAGTACTTC | CSARKTGTSGLFYEQYF
few | TRBD1 | TRBJ2-2 | TRBV29-1 | TGCAGCGTTGGAGGCCAGACAGGGGGCTCGAACACCGGGGAGCTGTTTTTT | CSVGGQTGGSNTGELFF
few | TRBD2 | TRBJ2-1 | TRBV9 | TGTGCCAGCAGCGCCGGGAGGGGCAGCGGGCTCACCTACAATGAGCAGTTCTTC | CASSAGRGSGLTYNEQFF